The 5 T cell receptor beta chains given below trace back to one sample, sequenced in a study of Graves' ophthalmopathy and Graves' hyperthyroidism. CDR3 regions of TCR beta were amplified from RNA transcripts. HTBI primers were employed in first-round RT-PCR, then a second-round multiplex PCR followed. TCRdb called the multiplex PCR reads again in MiXCR, with one record for every CDR3 protein. The sample includes around 22,000 distinct CDR3 sequences, almost 50% seen only once; the top ten take under 8.5%. The source material was peripheral blood. The source of these receptors is an adult woman with stable Graves' hyperthyroidism.

This clonotype was picked up a small number of times. V usage is TRBV7-9 and J usage is TRBJ2-7; tentative D call: TRBD1 (7 bases). Germline V gene data show CDR1 as SEHNR and CDR2 as FQNEAQ (reference sequence). CDR3 length: 17 amino acids. V lost 5 bases and J 0 bases, leaving 20 bases between the germline ends. The CDR3 coding sequence is TGTGCCAGCAGCCCAGAAGGGGGCGGGATGCGCTCCTACGAGCAGTACTTC. Encoded protein: CASSPEGGGMRSYEQYF. Together with reference TRBV7-9 and TRBJ2-7, the CDR3 gives the full variable domain: DTGVSQNPRHKITKRGQNVTFRCDPISEHNRLYWYRQTLGQGPEFLTYFQNEAQLEKSRLLSDRFSAERPKGSFSTLEIQRTEQGDSAMYLCASSPEGGGMRSYEQYFGPGTRLTVT.

The V and J genes are TRBV29-1 and TRBJ2-3; 10 nucleotides align to TRBD2. Germline trimming cut 6 bases from V and 3 bases from J; bases unmatched to any gene: 3. The V gene's germline CDR1 is SQVTM and CDR2 ANQGSEA. The CDR3 contains 13 residues. The CDR3 DNA reads as TGCAGCGTATCTAGCGGGAGAACAGATACGCAGTATTTT. It translates to CSVSSGRTDTQYF.

V is TRBV29-1 and J is TRBJ1-5, with D perhaps matching TRBD1 (6 bases). This CDR3 contains 13 residues. Germline-derived CDR1 and CDR2 are SQVTM and ANQGSEA. The ends were cut back, 0 bases at V and 10 bases at J, with 13 bases in the middle. The CDR3 DNA is TGCAGCGTTGAAGAGGTAGGGGGGCACCCCCAGCATTTT. It specifies CSVEEVGGHPQHF.

In DNA, the CDR3 is TGTGCCATCGAGGAGGGACTAGCGGGAGGAAAGGGGAACACCGGGGAGCTGTTTTTT. This translates into CAIEEGLAGGKGNTGELFF. The V and J genes are TRBV2 and TRBJ2-2; 15 bases align to TRBD2. This CDR3 is built from 19 residues. CDR1 SNHLY and CDR2 FYNNEI come from the germline V gene. V was clipped by 10 bases and J by 1 base; unmatched bases: 13.

About this clonotype: The CDR3 does not end in the conserved phenylalanine or tryptophan, so this is likely a read error. The V and J genes are TRBV3-1 and TRBJ1-2, with a weak D call TRBD1 (6 bases). CDR3 length: 15 amino acids. Germline V gene sequence: CDR1 LGHDT, CDR2 YNNKEL (reference sequence). The CDR3 bases are TGTGTCAGCAGCCAAGATCGGGGGCTGAGCTATGGCTACACCCTC. This translates into CVSSQDRGLSYGYTL.